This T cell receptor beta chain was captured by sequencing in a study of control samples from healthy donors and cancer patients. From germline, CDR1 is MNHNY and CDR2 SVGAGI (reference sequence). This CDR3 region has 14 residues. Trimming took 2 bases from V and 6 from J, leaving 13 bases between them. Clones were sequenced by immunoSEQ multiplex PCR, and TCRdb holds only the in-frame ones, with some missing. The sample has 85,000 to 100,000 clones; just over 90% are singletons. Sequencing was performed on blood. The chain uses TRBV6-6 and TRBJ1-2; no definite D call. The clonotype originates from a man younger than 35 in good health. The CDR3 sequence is CASSYGPNPHGYTF. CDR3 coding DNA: TGTGCCAGCAGTTACGGCCCGAACCCCCATGGCTACACCTTC.